These 29 T cell receptor beta chains were sequenced from one sample in a study of blood T cell repertoires in COVID-19. Some clones are missing from TCRdb's copy, which holds only in-frame ones; the method was immunoSEQ multiplex PCR. The table lists roughly 130,000 clones, 84% of them singletons. The sequenced sample consisted of peripheral blood. These receptor sequences come from a man aged 25 to 45 with COVID-19, enrolled during active disease.

The chain has TRBV7-9 and TRBJ1-6; D might be TRBD1 (5 bases). CDR1 SEHNR and CDR2 FQNEAQ come from the germline V gene (reference sequence). Trimming stripped 4 bases from V and 7 bases from J, with 11 bases between. This CDR3 is built from 14 residues. DNA of the CDR3: TGTGCCAGCAGCTACGCTCGGGGGAATTCACCCCTCCACTTT. Protein sequence: CASSYARGNSPLHF.

The V call is TRBV28, the J call TRBJ1-2; D not resolved. V shed 6 bases and J shed 5 bases, with 10 bases lying between them. This CDR3 region has 12 residues. The germline V gene has CDR1 MDHEN and CDR2 SYDVKM. CDR3 residues: CASRSGGYGYTF. The CDR3, as DNA: TGTGCCAGCAGGTCGGGTGGGTATGGCTACACCTTC.

The rearrangement uses TRBV10-1 and TRBJ2-1, with TRBD2 as a possible D gene (5 bases). V was shortened by 0 bases and J by 9 bases, with 18 bases between the two germline ends. CDR3 size: 16 residues. Germline values: CDR1 WNHNN, CDR2 SYGVQD (reference sequence). DNA of the CDR3: TGCGCCAGCAGTGAGTCTTTGGCGGGCCGTCCGAGTGAGCAGTTCTTC. Residues: CASSESLAGRPSEQFF.

The V and J genes are TRBV9 and TRBJ2-7; unclear D gene. CDR3 length: 14 amino acids. The germline CDR1 and CDR2 sequences are SGDLS and YYNGEE. Deletions cut 2 bases from V and 2 bases from J, with 11 bases between. CDR3 loop: CASSVLPEPYEQYF. CDR3 coding DNA: TGTGCCAGCAGCGTCCTTCCGGAGCCCTACGAGCAGTACTTC.

The CDR3: CASSNPGQGGNTEAFF. Here the CDR3 DNA reads TGTGCCAGCAGCAACCCGGGACAGGGGGGGAACACTGAAGCTTTCTTT. The rearrangement links TRBV6-2 or TRBV6-3 to TRBJ1-1; 11 nucleotides match TRBD1. The trim removed 6 bases at V and 1 base at J, leaving 7 bases unmatched. This CDR3 region has 16 residues. Looked up from germline, CDR1 is MNHEY and CDR2 is SVGEGT.

The rearrangement joins TRBV11-2 to TRBJ2-3; 9 positions match TRBD1. Per germline, CDR1 SGHAT and CDR2 FQNNGV. V lost 5 bases to trimming and J lost 6 bases; unmatched junction nucleotides: 6. The CDR3 extends over 14 amino acids. DNA of the CDR3: TGTGCCAGCAGCGCGGACAGGGGCGGTGATACGCAGTATTTT. Translated, it gives CASSADRGGDTQYF.

This clone appeared once. This chain uses TRBV11-2 with TRBJ1-1; 7 bases are shared with TRBD1. Germline assignment: CDR1 SGHAT and CDR2 FQNNGV. This CDR3 has 17 amino acids. The junction had 16 bases not matched to a gene; V was cut back by 5 bases and J by 4 bases. CDR3 amino acids: CASSPLKGTATLTEAFF. As DNA, the CDR3 is TGTGCCAGCAGCCCGCTTAAGGGGACAGCGACCCTCACTGAAGCTTTCTTT.

The rearrangement links TRBV18 to TRBJ2-1; the match to TRBD2 covers 10 bases. The ends lost 6 bases at V and 0 bases at J; junction bases unmatched: 11. The CDR3 contains 18 residues. In germline, CDR1 is KGHSH, CDR2 LQKENI. Written as DNA, the CDR3 is TGTGCCAGCTCCTGGGGGCTAGCGGGAGCTCCCTCCTACAATGAGCAGTTCTTC. Translating it yields CASSWGLAGAPSYNEQFF. Based on the CDR3 plus reference TRBV18 and TRBJ2-1, the full variable domain is NAGVMQNPRHLVRRRGQEARLRCSPMKGHSHVYWYRQLPEEGLKFMVYLQKENIIDESGMPKERFSAEFPKEGPSILRIQQVVRGDSAAYFCASSWGLAGAPSYNEQFFGPGTRLTVL.

The genes are TRBV6-5 and TRBJ1-1, with 7 bases matching TRBD1. J was trimmed by 5 bases and V by 5 bases; bases with no gene match: 5. CDR1 is MNHEY, CDR2 SVGAGI, per germline. The CDR3 loop spans 13 amino acids. CDR3 bases: TGTGCCAGCAGTAGACAGGGAAGAACTGAAGCTTTCTTT. Protein: CASSRQGRTEAFF.

The genes are TRBV6-6 and TRBJ1-2, with TRBD1 matching over 7 bases. Trimming took 1 base from V and 8 from J; bases not matched to a gene: 7. CDR1 and CDR2 (germline): MNHNY, SVGAGI (reference sequence). The CDR3 has 14 amino acids. CDR3 sequence reads: CASSYYRQGVGYTF. DNA for the CDR3: TGTGCCAGCAGTTACTACCGACAGGGAGTGGGCTACACCTTC.

The chain combines TRBV5-1 with TRBJ2-1; 9 bases line up with TRBD2. The germline CDR1 and CDR2 sequences are SGHRS and YFSETQ. The CDR3 covers 15 residues. The trim removed 4 bases at V and 4 bases at J, leaving 6 bases unmatched. CDR3 nucleotides: TGCGCCAGCAGCACACAAGCGGGAGGTTACAATGAGCAGTTCTTC. Protein: CASSTQAGGYNEQFF.

In its sample, this clone was seen once. This chain links TRBV12-3 or TRBV12-4 with TRBJ2-5; D may be TRBD2 (6 bases). The V gene lost 3 bases and the J gene lost 9 bases, with 11 bases spanning the gap. This CDR3 comprises 12 residues. CDR3 loop: CASSLEGWSQYF. The CDR3 DNA sequence: TGTGCCAGCAGTTTGGAGGGCTGGTCCCAGTACTTC.

The count of this clone is one. This may come from a read error, since a much larger clone is one base off. The rearrangement uses TRBV12-3 or TRBV12-4 and TRBJ1-2; D is ambiguous. The CDR3 is 13 residues long. Deletions cut 3 bases from V and 2 bases from J, with 7 bases between. DNA of the CDR3: TGTGCCAGCAGTTTTCGGGGAAACTATGGCTACACCTTC. Translating it yields CASSFRGNYGYTF.

The CDR3, as DNA: TGTGCCTGCACGACTAGAAACAAGCTCGAGCAGTACTTC. This encodes CACTTRNKLEQYF. The chain links TRBV30 to TRBJ2-7, with a weak D call TRBD2 (6 bases). Looked up from germline, CDR1 is GTSNPN and CDR2 is SVGIG (reference sequence). The CDR3 spans 13 residues. V shed 6 bases and J shed 6 bases, with 18 bases lying between them.

The chain carries TRBV6-5 and TRBJ1-1; possibly TRBD1 for D (6 bases). Germline CDR1 reads MNHEY; CDR2 reads SVGAGI. The CDR3 extends over 12 amino acids. V was clipped by 7 bases and J by 8 bases, with 14 bases between them. The CDR3 DNA follows: TGTGCCAGCACCCAACTAGGGGGAGAAGCTTTCTTT. This codes for CASTQLGGEAFF.

This chain connects TRBV7-2 to TRBJ2-7; 7 bases match TRBD2. Germline loops: CDR1 SGHTA, CDR2 FQGNSA. The CDR3 sequence is 12 residues long. The trim removed 5 bases at V and 4 bases at J, leaving 2 bases unmatched. In DNA form, the CDR3 reads TGTGCCAGCAGCGGTAGCGGGTACGAGCAGTACTTC. This gives the protein CASSGSGYEQYF.

This clone appeared a single time. This rearrangement joins TRBV27 to TRBJ2-3, with TRBD2 matching over 9 bases. Germline lookup yields CDR1 MNHEY and CDR2 SMNVEV (reference sequence). V gave up 3 bases and J gave up 1 base; unmatched junction bases: 8. The CDR3 totals 17 residues. CDR3 nucleotide sequence: TGTGCCAGCAGTTTTCGAGCTAGCGGGATCGGCACAGATACGCAGTATTTT. Protein product: CASSFRASGIGTDTQYF.

This CDR3 is CASSLPLQGRNTGELFF. The CDR3 bases are TGTGCCAGCAGCTTGCCTTTACAGGGGCGCAACACCGGGGAGCTGTTTTTT. The genes are TRBV5-4 and TRBJ2-2, with TRBD1 matching 7 bases. This CDR3 has 17 amino acids. V was clipped by 1 base and J by 2 bases; unmatched bases: 8. Germline V CDR1 and CDR2: SGHNT, YYREEE (reference sequence).

The chain employs TRBV10-2 and TRBJ2-5; TRBD2 agrees at 7 bases. The germline CDR1 and CDR2 sequences are WSHSY and SAAADI. The ends lost 0 bases at V and 4 bases at J; junction bases unmatched: 8. This CDR3 comprises 16 residues. CDR3: CASSESGGSWGETQYF. CDR3 DNA: TGCGCCAGCAGTGAGTCTGGCGGGAGCTGGGGAGAGACCCAGTACTTC.

This chain links TRBV5-1 with TRBJ2-7; TRBD2 agrees at 11 bases. CDR3 length: 14 residues. V was clipped by 5 bases and J by 4 bases; unmatched bases: 5. In germline, CDR1 is SGHRS, CDR2 YFSETQ. CDR3 nucleotides: TGCGCCAGCAGGGAAGGACTAGCGGGTTACGAGCAGTACTTC. This gives the protein CASREGLAGYEQYF.

This rearrangement joins TRBV12-3 or TRBV12-4 to TRBJ2-1; no firm D call. This CDR3 is 11 amino acids long. V gave up 5 bases and J gave up 11 bases, with 10 bases separating them. The CDR3 DNA sequence: TGTGCCAGCAGTAAGAGCGAGCAGCAGTTCTTC. It codes for CASSKSEQQFF.

This sequence joins TRBV11-3 and TRBJ2-1; 7 positions agree with TRBD1. Germline CDR1 and CDR2: SGHNT and YENEEA. The CDR3 covers 15 residues. Losses at the gene ends were 5 bases for V and 6 bases for J; bases not matched to a gene: 10. The chain's CDR3 is CASSRANRGLNEQFF. The CDR3 coding sequence is TGTGCCAGCAGCAGGGCGAATAGGGGGCTCAATGAGCAGTTCTTC. The full variable domain, its missing parts supplied by reference TRBV11-3 and TRBJ2-1, is EAGVVQSPRYKIIEKKQPVAFWCNPISGHNTLYWYLQNLGQGPELLIRYENEEAVDDSQLPKDRFSAERLKGVDSTLKIQPAELGDSAVYLCASSRANRGLNEQFFGPGTRLTVL.

The chain uses TRBV27 and TRBJ2-1, with D tentatively TRBD1 (9 bases). The CDR3 length is 20 residues. Looked up from germline, CDR1 is MNHEY and CDR2 is SMNVEV (reference sequence). Trimming took off 6 bases at V and 7 bases at J, with 34 bases between the two ends. CDR3 sequence reads: CASRAIQGARSGREGNEQFF. CDR3 DNA: TGTGCCAGCAGAGCAATACAGGGGGCGAGGAGCGGGAGAGAAGGGAATGAGCAGTTCTTC.

The chain couples TRBV6-5 to TRBJ2-1; D unresolved. Germline V lookup: CDR1 MNHEY, CDR2 SVGAGI. Deletions cut 0 bases from V and 6 bases from J, with 12 bases between. This CDR3 region has 15 residues. The CDR3 sequence: CASSYSRSRGNEQFF. The CDR3 coding sequence is TGTGCCAGCAGTTACTCCCGGTCCCGAGGCAATGAGCAGTTCTTC.

This rearrangement joins TRBV18 to TRBJ1-3; the match to TRBD1 covers 11 bases. The CDR3 spans 18 residues. CDR1 KGHSH and CDR2 LQKENI come from the germline V gene. Trimming at V came to 1 base and at J to 2 bases, leaving 7 bases not matched to a gene. The CDR3 region has the DNA TGTGCCAGCTCACCACAAAGTGGACAGGGGGCCGCTGGAAACACCATATATTTT. Translation: CASSPQSGQGAAGNTIYF.

V is TRBV10-1 and J is TRBJ1-6, with D tentatively TRBD1 (5 bases). V was shortened by 6 bases and J by 7 bases, with 13 bases between the two germline ends. Germline CDR1 and CDR2: WNHNN and SYGVQD (reference sequence). The CDR3 spans 14 residues. CDR3: CASSQDIQNSPLHF. The CDR3 nucleotides are TGCGCCAGCAGCCAGGACATACAAAATTCACCCCTCCACTTT.

The chain has TRBV12-3 or TRBV12-4 and TRBJ2-5, with 9 bases matching TRBD1. The J segment lost 4 bases and the V segment lost 8 bases, leaving 5 bases of the junction unmatched. There are 13 residues in the CDR3. CDR3 sequence reads: CASRDRVPETQYF. CDR3 in DNA: TGTGCCAGCCGGGACAGGGTCCCAGAGACCCAGTACTTC.

A single count supports this clone. The chain uses TRBV13 and TRBJ2-3; 8 positions agree with TRBD2. The CDR3 is 14 residues long. The J segment lost 7 bases and the V segment lost 6 bases, leaving 9 bases of the junction unmatched. Per the germline V gene, CDR1 is PRHDT and CDR2 is FYEKMQ (reference sequence). As DNA, the CDR3 is TGTGCCAGCAGGCCCCGGGGGGGTTTGCATACGCAGTATTTT. It translates to CASRPRGGLHTQYF.

V usage is TRBV7-8 and J usage is TRBJ2-1; TRBD2 aligns across 8 bases. Germline CDR1 and CDR2: SGHVS and FQNEAQ. V was clipped by 5 bases and J by 5 bases; unmatched bases: 20. CDR3 size: 19 residues. CDR3 DNA sequence: TGTGCCAGCAGCCTTCTAAAAGGGTTCCGTGGACTAGCTCACAATGAGCAGTTCTTC. Protein sequence: CASSLLKGFRGLAHNEQFF.